These T cell receptor beta chains were read from a single sample in a study of OX40 agonist ivuxolimab in advanced cancers. Data came from immunoSEQ multiplex PCR; TCRdb stores just in-frame clones and leaves some out. The table shows tens of thousands of clones, with roughly nine tenths occurring only once. This material consisted of CD4+ or CD8+ T cells sorted from blood, taken in a trial of the OX40 agonist ivuxolimab. These receptors were taken from an adult with an advanced solid tumor such as melanoma, head and neck, liver or kidney cancer. Each CDR3 is given with its conserved first and last residue. Each record gives: J gene, V gene, CDR3 protein.

j_gene: TRBJ1-1
v_gene: TRBV7-2
CDR3aa: CASSLIRTGGARDTEAFF

j_gene: TRBJ2-2
v_gene: TRBV5-4
CDR3aa: CASSLAGQALELFF

j_gene: TRBJ2-1
v_gene: TRBV5-1
CDR3aa: CASSPGLARADEQFF

j_gene: TRBJ2-1
v_gene: TRBV11-2
CDR3aa: CASSLDSTSLHEQFF

j_gene: TRBJ1-5
v_gene: TRBV2
CDR3aa: CASARGGAGQPQHF

j_gene: TRBJ2-5
v_gene: TRBV6-1
CDR3aa: CASSEARSSGLAGYRVTQYF

j_gene: TRBJ2-1
v_gene: TRBV30
CDR3aa: CAWRFRDRLNEQFF

j_gene: TRBJ2-2
v_gene: TRBV2
CDR3aa: CASLGGAGELFF

j_gene: TRBJ2-1
v_gene: TRBV11-2
CDR3aa: CASSEGGPSYNEQFF

j_gene: TRBJ2-3
v_gene: TRBV19
CDR3aa: CASSTGGGNTDTQYF

j_gene: TRBJ1-1
v_gene: TRBV7-3
CDR3aa: CASSLKVGTEAFF

j_gene: TRBJ1-2
v_gene: TRBV5-4
CDR3aa: CASSLGGGTGGRDGYTF

j_gene: TRBJ2-7
v_gene: TRBV11-3
CDR3aa: CASSSTGYEQYF

j_gene: TRBJ2-2
v_gene: TRBV6-1
CDR3aa: CASLTSGSRGELFF

j_gene: TRBJ1-2
v_gene: TRBV7-9
CDR3aa: CASSQEVYGYTF

j_gene: TRBJ1-2
v_gene: TRBV19
CDR3aa: CASSLEGAPPPKYGYTF

j_gene: TRBJ2-5
v_gene: TRBV7-9
CDR3aa: CASSLGTSGTETQYF

j_gene: TRBJ1-4
v_gene: TRBV11-2
CDR3aa: CASSLRGATNEKLFF

j_gene: TRBJ2-1
v_gene: TRBV7-2
CDR3aa: CAGDRVGSEQFF

j_gene: TRBJ2-7
v_gene: TRBV19
CDR3aa: CASSIGDAYEQYF

j_gene: TRBJ2-2
v_gene: TRBV11-2
CDR3aa: CASSESSGTGELFF

j_gene: TRBJ2-5
v_gene: TRBV4-1
CDR3aa: CASSQDRSGTSKETQYF

j_gene: TRBJ2-5
v_gene: TRBV6-5
CDR3aa: CASNNEETQYF

j_gene: TRBJ2-3
v_gene: TRBV5-5
CDR3aa: CASSATGASTDTQYF

j_gene: TRBJ2-2
v_gene: TRBV5-1
CDR3aa: CASSMGLPNTGELFF

j_gene: TRBJ2-7
v_gene: TRBV18
CDR3aa: CASSPASYEQYF

j_gene: NA
v_gene: TRBV19
CDR3aa: CASSLGGAAPYEQYF

j_gene: TRBJ1-4
v_gene: TRBV11-2
CDR3aa: CASSLHRSQEKLFF

j_gene: TRBJ2-3
v_gene: TRBV6-1
CDR3aa: CASSESDSGWGLTDTQYF

j_gene: TRBJ2-2
v_gene: TRBV5-6
CDR3aa: CASSPDRGAGGGELFF

j_gene: TRBJ1-1
v_gene: TRBV15
CDR3aa: CATSSYVGQTGLHPLNTEAFF

j_gene: TRBJ2-5
v_gene: TRBV27
CDR3aa: CASSTWTSGGETQYF

j_gene: TRBJ1-1
v_gene: TRBV11-1
CDR3aa: CASSLGGAQNTEAFF

j_gene: TRBJ2-5
v_gene: TRBV11-2
CDR3aa: CASSLTSGAYQETQYF

j_gene: TRBJ1-2
v_gene: TRBV6-5
CDR3aa: CASSGGGAGYGYTF

j_gene: TRBJ1-1
v_gene: TRBV6-5
CDR3aa: CASSYSPDRVNTEAFF

j_gene: TRBJ2-1
v_gene: TRBV27
CDR3aa: CASSLWGIDNEQFF

j_gene: TRBJ2-1
v_gene: TRBV14
CDR3aa: CASSRGQGRYNEQFF

j_gene: TRBJ2-1
v_gene: TRBV13
CDR3aa: CASSLTGALSISYNEQFF

j_gene: TRBJ1-2
v_gene: TRBV7-2
CDR3aa: CASSISPGANYGYTF